The 4 T cell receptor beta chains presented below share a single source sample, sequenced in a study of neurological immune-mediated disorders. TCRdb reprocessed the 5' RACE reads via MiXCR and lists one record per CDR3 protein. Of over 35,000 distinct CDR3 sequences in the sample, approximately 2.4% were seen once. Sequencing was carried out using PBMCs. The receptor set was obtained from a man aged 25-45 years with multiple sclerosis.

This clonotype was detected many times. The chain combines TRBV12-3 or TRBV12-4 with TRBJ2-2; D possibly matches TRBD1 or TRBD2 (6 bases each). The CDR3 totals 14 residues. V was cut by 6 bases and J by 5 bases, with 13 bases left in between. In DNA, the CDR3 is TGTGCCAGCAGACAGGGAGGATTTACCGGGGAGCTGTTTTTT. This gives the protein CASRQGGFTGELFF.

This clonotype has at least ten counts. The gene calls are TRBV7-9 and TRBJ1-5; 9 positions agree with TRBD1. The CDR3 extends over 17 amino acids. V lost 4 bases, J lost 4 bases, and 11 bases stayed unmatched. From germline, CDR1 is SEHNR and CDR2 FQNEAQ (reference sequence). CDR3 bases: TGTGCCAGCAGCTACCGGTCAGGACAGGGGTATAATCAGCCCCAGCATTTT. This sequence encodes CASSYRSGQGYNQPQHF.

This clonotype was counted between two and nine times. The chain combines TRBV6-2 or TRBV6-3 with TRBJ2-1, with TRBD2 matching over 8 bases. The V and J ends lost 7 bases and 8 bases, in that order; junction bases with no gene match: 13. The germline CDR1 and CDR2 sequences are MNHEY and SVGEGT. The CDR3 covers 15 residues. CDR3 nucleotides: TGTGCCAGCACCTCCTTAAAGCGGGAGAGCGATGAGCAGTTCTTC. Protein product: CASTSLKRESDEQFF.

This clonotype occurred many times. The chain carries TRBV5-1 and TRBJ2-1, with 11 bases aligning to TRBD1. The germline V gene encodes CDR1 SGHRS and CDR2 YFSETQ. V lost 3 bases to trimming and J lost 7 bases; unmatched junction nucleotides: 3. The CDR3 runs 14 residues. The CDR3 sequence: CASSWTGGGNEQFF. The CDR3 bases are TGCGCCAGCAGCTGGACAGGGGGCGGGAATGAGCAGTTCTTC.